This entry is about one T cell receptor beta chain. This clone's antigen is unknown. One base away there is no much larger clone; base qualities are not given. Library generation was performed with the immunoSEQ multiplex PCR assay. For the multiplex PCR, a mixture combining 60 forward primers for TCR Vbeta segments and 13 reverse primers for TCR Jbeta segments was used. The CDR3 region of rearranged TCR beta genes was amplified from genomic DNA by a multiplex PCR assay. The Illumina HiSeq System was used to sequence the amplified TCR beta libraries as 87-base-pair reads. Regarding the original processing steps: A later analysis tallied roughly 80 million unique TCR beta chains across the 660 or so repertoires, and approximately 12 million of those chains were shared by two or more donors. Raw reads were error-corrected and collapsed into unique sequences with a nearest-neighbor algorithm that merged closely related sequences to remove PCR and sequencing errors. CDR3 sequences were aligned to IMGT reference sequences to assign V, D and J gene segments. Each retained sequence needed at least a six-nucleotide match to both a V gene segment and a J gene segment. A rearrangement was called productive if the CDR3 had no stop codons and remained in frame with V and J, and every other rearrangement was called non-productive. Following IMGT convention, CDR3 was defined as the stretch from the second conserved V-encoded cysteine to the conserved J-encoded phenylalanine. The earlier analysis of about 590 of the donors excluded sequences that lacked an unambiguous match to a single V gene segment. An earlier analysis of 450 to 650 of the donors called V segments functional above 56.7% productive rearrangements and segregating when the between-donor standard deviation exceeded 5%. A statistical classification framework was built to diagnose cytomegalovirus status from the catalog of TCR beta chain sequences. V and J gene assignment, in a later analysis, came from comparing TCR nucleotide sequences with IMGT/GENE-DB human TR gene sequences. A later analysis assigned CDR3 sequences and most-parsimonious VDJ recombination scenarios with the TCRdist pipeline. In a later analysis, each TCR beta chain was defined by its CDR3 amino acid sequence together with its V-gene family, and reads without a unique V-gene family were excluded. A later analysis removed roughly 590 highly shared, low-generation-probability nucleotide sequences to deal with suspected cross-contamination and a sequencing artifact. For each public chain, a later analysis derived a clonal expansion index from normalized ranks of inferred template counts within each repertoire. A later analysis computed generation probabilities with a VDJ recombination model fitted to out-of-frame rearrangements, and checked the results against IGoR. In a later analysis, TCR-TCR, TCR-HLA and TCR-CMV co-occurrence was scored with hypergeometric tests, and a repertoire-size bias correction was applied to TCR pairs. False discovery rates were estimated in a later analysis by permuting HLA or CMV assignments 20 times. A later analysis grouped co-occurring TCRs with DBSCAN, adding TCRdist sequence similarity when clustering within HLA-allele-positive subsets. Repertoires with fewer than 30,000 or more than 120,000 public chains, plus five repertoires with anomalous nucleotide sharing, were excluded from co-occurrence clustering. This is the immuneACCESS table as TCRdb keeps it, with only in-frame sequences that have V and J called. A part of the clones is gone; compared with another copy, unresolved V genes explain less than half, and the rest is unexplained. V and J calls plus clone size are reproduced from that table; the DNA served to infer D and trimming. The sample contains over 75,000 clones, 70% to 80% of them found a single time. In total, the top ten clones hold around 3% of the sample.

The data were taken from a study of cytomegalovirus exposure and HLA in healthy donors (TCRdb year 2017). Regarding the study in general: In an earlier analysis of 450 to 750 of the donors, 276 Gb of sequence data and approximately 120 million unique TCR beta sequences from 180 million or so T cells were reported. An early release covering roughly 600 HLA-typed donors comprised 300 to 350 gigabases of sequencing data and roughly 85 million unique TCR sequences. The genetic ancestry cluster associated with self-reported Caucasian donors included over 80% of the roughly 360 genotyped donors. The study aimed to test whether cataloging public T cell receptors could reveal signatures of past pathogen exposure. The T cell repertoires of under 700 subjects were profiled by immunosequencing and related to cytomegalovirus serostatus. Besides the first cohort of roughly 660 subjects, a separate validation cohort made up of 120 different subjects was used. The study combined high-throughput TCR immunosequencing, statistical association of individual TCRs with disease status, and machine learning to predict cytomegalovirus infection status. A later analysis re-examined previously published TCR beta repertoires from several hundred donors and added high-resolution HLA genotyping to investigate patterns of TCR occurrence. The later analysis used no new phenotypic data to find candidate immune exposures, relying instead on TCR beta sequences and their occurrence across donors. An earlier analysis of a few hundred of the donors applied high-throughput TCR beta sequencing to assess whether each TCR beta V gene segment acted as functional or pseudogenic. Alongside the repertoire data, information on donor age, sex, ethnicity and CMV serostatus was compiled. In a later genetic analysis, genome-wide SNP genotypes for about 55% of the roughly 700 donors were used, and that subset was treated as a discovery cohort. All discovery cohort repertoires had been generated using a single sequencing platform. HLA typing covered class I and class II loci at four-digit resolution. Typing coverage differed by locus: A, B, C, DRB1 and DQB1 were typed in roughly 620-640 donors, DQA1 in 522, DPA1 in some 570, and DPB1 in approximately 450. Because of strong linkage in the cohort, 5 or 6 DR-DQ haplotypes were treated as single units for association and clustering. Among roughly 370 genotyped donors of the cohort, an average of around 240,000 unique TCR beta nucleotide sequences were sequenced per donor, around 18% of them non-productive.

In total, 500 to 700 healthy bone marrow donors made up the cohort. All cohort members were sampled while nominally healthy, although unrecorded immune exposures were likely present. The donor was CMV seropositive and belonged to the group of 250 to 350 seropositive cohort members. Every donor gave a peripheral blood sample, and the peripheral blood mononuclear cells from that sample were used for TCR beta sequencing. The Qiagen DNeasy Blood Extraction Kit was used to extract genomic DNA from the blood cell samples. The paper as a whole reports these results and caveats: In vitro tests confirmed that a few of the cytomegalovirus-associated TCR beta chains recognize cytomegalovirus antigens. In this cohort, only TCR beta chains were sequenced, and detectable features were limited by the absence of alpha or paired-chain data. An association between a missense DCLRE1C variant and V-gene and J-gene trimming of TCR beta chains was found in a later genetic analysis and replicated in an independent cohort. When HLA alleles, especially DR and DQ, strongly co-occurred, TCR associations were difficult to assign to individual alleles. The authors suggested that the approach could potentially be generalized to other disease states and immunological phenotypes. Specific HLA alleles were associated with more than 15,000 TCR beta sequences at a false discovery rate of 0.05 in a later analysis. Because some donors lacked HLA typing at each locus, the association tests relied only on the typed subset. Correlated functional status among segregating V segments might reflect linkage disequilibrium, but an unknown experimental factor could not be ruled out. While some public TCRs were present in many individuals, most TCR sequences turned up only very rarely across donors. A further reported finding was that TCR beta sequences accurately predicted the HLA-A and HLA-B alleles for most subjects in the first cohort. In an earlier analysis of about 600 of the donors, most TCR beta V segments appeared in productive rearrangements about 87% or about 30% of the time, broadly matching IMGT annotations. Immune exposure information for the cohort was limited to CMV serostatus. The earlier analysis of about 600 of the donors excluded some 15 rarely observed V segments, including chromosome 9 orphons, because counts were too low. A total of roughly 160 TCR beta chains were listed by the study as associated with cytomegalovirus. In a later analysis, HLA-associated TCR beta chains were found to be more clonally expanded and to have lower generation probabilities than equally common non-associated chains. According to a later analysis, parvovirus B19, influenza, CMV and Epstein-Barr virus appeared linked to several top co-occurrence clusters. Because the 87-base-pair reads could not distinguish some IMGT-functional V segments, including TRBV6-2 and TRBV6-3, those segments were excluded. Compared with the 666-donor mean, donors in an Asian-associated ancestry cluster had fewer N-insertions in productive TCRs, according to a later genetic analysis. Roughly uniform sequencing depth across donors was assumed in presence/absence analyses, although this assumption may not hold. A later analysis found that TCR association rates varied across HLA loci, with DRB1 alleles showing the most associated TCRs and HLA-C alleles the fewest. A group of highly shared sequence variants was considered likely to be a technical artifact of the sequencing pipeline. According to a later analysis, most CMV-associated TCR beta chains appeared to be HLA-restricted, and the HLA associations seemed to be driven largely by CMV exposure. The classifier was reported to diagnose cytomegalovirus status with high specificity and sensitivity in both the original cohort and the validation cohort.

Trimming removed 2 bases from V and 5 bases from J, leaving 9 bases between the germline ends. The CDR3 covers 14 residues, taking in both the cysteine and the phenylalanine. CDR3 DNA only is kept here, 42 bases in frame from base 1. Looking up the germline V gene yields CDR1 MNHEY and CDR2 SVGAGI. The source is a male donor in good health and CMV-seropositive. What was sequenced was PBMCs. Recombination connected TRBV6-5 to TRBJ2-2; the best D guess is TRBD2, with 6 bases matching. The DNA is as follows: TGTGCCAGCAGTTACACGGGAGAAACCGGGGAGCTGTTTTTT. This gives the protein CASSYTGETGELFF.